The rows below give T cell receptor beta chains drawn from one sample of a study of T cell responses to AZD1222 COVID-19 vaccine. The protocol was immunoSEQ multiplex PCR, while the TCRdb copy is restricted to in-frame clones and leaves out a portion. This sample has about 150,000 clones, with approximately 93% found just once. Source: peripheral blood, taken 28 days after the second AZD1222 dose. The receptors originated from an adult who received the AZD1222 COVID-19 vaccine. CDR3s include the opening cysteine and the closing phenylalanine or tryptophan. Each record gives: D gene, J gene, clone size, V gene, CDR3 protein, CDR3 DNA. The D gene is left open where the match is weak. For some rows the clone size is stated as once, few or many, or as a class when expanded; others skip it.

D gene: -
J gene: TRBJ2-3
clone size: -
V gene: TRBV5-4
CDR3 protein: CASSLGGSLTDTQYF
CDR3 DNA: TGTGCCAGCAGCTTGGGGGGGAGTCTCACAGATACGCAGTATTTT

D gene: -
J gene: TRBJ1-6
clone size: -
V gene: TRBV5-4
CDR3 protein: CASSLLGVNSPLHF
CDR3 DNA: TGTGCCAGCAGCTTACTTGGGGTAAATTCACCCCTCCACTTT

D gene: -
J gene: TRBJ1-1
clone size: -
V gene: TRBV28
CDR3 protein: CASGLQGNTEAFF
CDR3 DNA: TGTGCCAGCGGCCTTCAGGGGAACACTGAAGCTTTCTTT

D gene: TRBD2
J gene: TRBJ2-7
clone size: -
V gene: TRBV6-6
CDR3 protein: CASSYSRGASYEQYF
CDR3 DNA: TGTGCCAGCAGTTACTCGCGGGGGGCCAGCTACGAGCAGTACTTC

D gene: -
J gene: TRBJ1-2
clone size: -
V gene: TRBV12-3/TRBV12-4
CDR3 protein: CASSFVGASGYTF
CDR3 DNA: TGTGCCAGCAGTTTTGTGGGGGCTAGTGGCTACACCTTC

D gene: TRBD1
J gene: TRBJ2-5
clone size: once
V gene: TRBV14
CDR3 protein: CASRDRGAETQYF
CDR3 DNA: TGTGCCAGCAGGGACAGGGGGGCAGAGACCCAGTACTTC

D gene: TRBD2
J gene: TRBJ2-3
clone size: -
V gene: TRBV5-1
CDR3 protein: CASSLEGLAARTDTQYF
CDR3 DNA: TGCGCCAGCAGCTTAGAGGGACTAGCGGCCCGCACAGATACGCAGTATTTT

D gene: TRBD1
J gene: TRBJ2-3
clone size: -
V gene: TRBV20-1
CDR3 protein: CSASGQGTQYF
CDR3 DNA: TGCAGTGCTAGTGGACAGGGGACGCAGTATTTT

D gene: TRBD2
J gene: TRBJ2-5
clone size: once
V gene: TRBV10-1
CDR3 protein: CASSENLAGRETQYF
CDR3 DNA: TGCGCCAGCAGTGAGAACCTAGCGGGAAGAGAGACCCAGTACTTC

D gene: -
J gene: TRBJ1-6
clone size: -
V gene: TRBV6-5
CDR3 protein: CASSLGSLSYNSPLHF
CDR3 DNA: TGTGCCAGCAGTTTGGGCTCCCTCTCCTATAATTCACCCCTCCACTTT

D gene: -
J gene: TRBJ1-5
clone size: -
V gene: TRBV19
CDR3 protein: CASSSQGPRSNQPQHF
CDR3 DNA: TGTGCCAGTAGTAGCCAGGGACCAAGGAGCAATCAGCCCCAGCATTTT

D gene: -
J gene: TRBJ1-1
clone size: -
V gene: TRBV15
CDR3 protein: CATSRVGNTEAFF
CDR3 DNA: TGTGCCACCAGCAGAGTAGGGAACACTGAAGCTTTCTTT

D gene: TRBD1
J gene: TRBJ1-3
clone size: once
V gene: TRBV5-6
CDR3 protein: CASSSVKGDSRLSGNTIYF
CDR3 DNA: TGTGCCAGCAGCTCAGTTAAGGGGGACAGTCGCCTTTCTGGAAACACCATATATTTT

D gene: -
J gene: TRBJ1-5
clone size: -
V gene: TRBV2
CDR3 protein: CASSAWTVSNQPQHF
CDR3 DNA: TGTGCCAGCAGTGCATGGACAGTTAGCAATCAGCCCCAGCATTTT

D gene: -
J gene: TRBJ2-7
clone size: few
V gene: TRBV9
CDR3 protein: CASSAGPGTDYEQYF
CDR3 DNA: TGTGCCAGCAGCGCAGGACCCGGGACCGACTACGAGCAGTACTTC

D gene: -
J gene: TRBJ1-1
clone size: once
V gene: TRBV7-9
CDR3 protein: CASSPGVPEAFF
CDR3 DNA: TGTGCCAGCAGCCCCGGGGTACCTGAAGCTTTCTTT

D gene: -
J gene: TRBJ2-3
clone size: -
V gene: TRBV4-1
CDR3 protein: CASSQDGGGTDTQYF
CDR3 DNA: TGCGCCAGCAGCCAAGATGGCGGAGGCACAGATACGCAGTATTTT

D gene: -
J gene: TRBJ1-2
clone size: -
V gene: TRBV9
CDR3 protein: CASSVDRVLDGYTF
CDR3 DNA: TGTGCCAGCAGCGTAGATCGGGTTTTGGATGGCTACACCTTC

D gene: TRBD1
J gene: TRBJ1-6
clone size: -
V gene: TRBV7-9
CDR3 protein: CASSLGTGLGSPLHF
CDR3 DNA: TGTGCCAGCAGCTTAGGGACAGGCCTAGGATCACCCCTCCACTTT

D gene: TRBD2
J gene: TRBJ2-7
clone size: -
V gene: TRBV10-3
CDR3 protein: CAISEAGAYEQYF
CDR3 DNA: TGTGCCATCAGTGAGGCGGGAGCCTACGAGCAGTACTTC

D gene: -
J gene: TRBJ2-6
clone size: -
V gene: TRBV7-2
CDR3 protein: CASSPGQNSGANVLTF
CDR3 DNA: TGTGCCAGCAGCCCGGGACAAAACTCTGGGGCCAACGTCCTGACTTTC

D gene: -
J gene: TRBJ1-2
clone size: -
V gene: TRBV7-2
CDR3 protein: CASSTAGRNYGYTF
CDR3 DNA: TGTGCCAGCAGCACAGCCGGACGCAACTATGGCTACACCTTC

D gene: TRBD1
J gene: TRBJ2-3
clone size: -
V gene: TRBV6-6
CDR3 protein: CASSPGQSTDTQYF
CDR3 DNA: TGTGCCAGCAGCCCGGGACAGAGCACAGATACGCAGTATTTT

D gene: -
J gene: TRBJ1-2
clone size: -
V gene: TRBV19
CDR3 protein: CASTFPGLSWDGYTF
CDR3 DNA: TGTGCCAGTACCTTCCCGGGACTTTCCTGGGATGGCTACACCTTC

D gene: -
J gene: TRBJ2-1
clone size: -
V gene: TRBV6-5
CDR3 protein: CASTPGRYNEQFF
CDR3 DNA: TGTGCCAGCACCCCGGGACGGTACAATGAGCAGTTCTTC

D gene: -
J gene: TRBJ1-1
clone size: -
V gene: TRBV28
CDR3 protein: CASSFRATEAFF
CDR3 DNA: TGTGCCAGCAGTTTCCGGGCCACTGAAGCTTTCTTT

D gene: -
J gene: TRBJ1-2
clone size: -
V gene: TRBV7-9
CDR3 protein: CAVQGWNYGYTF
CDR3 DNA: TGTGCCGTGCAGGGATGGAACTATGGCTACACCTTC

D gene: -
J gene: TRBJ1-4
clone size: -
V gene: TRBV7-9
CDR3 protein: CASSREGGPLGKLFF
CDR3 DNA: TGTGCCAGCAGCCGGGAGGGAGGGCCCTTGGGTAAACTGTTTTTT

D gene: TRBD1
J gene: TRBJ2-7
clone size: -
V gene: TRBV7-9
CDR3 protein: CASSLGQGAYF
CDR3 DNA: TGTGCCAGCAGCTTAGGACAGGGGGCCTACTTC

D gene: -
J gene: TRBJ2-1
clone size: -
V gene: TRBV7-2
CDR3 protein: CASSLVFANEQFF
CDR3 DNA: TGTGCCAGCAGCTTAGTTTTTGCCAATGAGCAGTTCTTC

D gene: TRBD2
J gene: TRBJ2-7
clone size: once
V gene: TRBV19
CDR3 protein: CASTRLAGAYEQYF
CDR3 DNA: TGTGCCAGTACCAGACTAGCGGGAGCCTACGAGCAGTACTTC

D gene: TRBD1
J gene: TRBJ1-2
clone size: -
V gene: TRBV7-2
CDR3 protein: CASSLGGRDRSYGYTF
CDR3 DNA: TGTGCCAGCAGCTTAGGCGGTCGGGACAGGTCCTATGGCTACACCTTC

D gene: TRBD1
J gene: TRBJ1-1
clone size: -
V gene: TRBV6-5
CDR3 protein: CASTDKGTGRTEAFF
CDR3 DNA: TGTGCCAGCACCGACAAGGGGACAGGGAGGACTGAAGCTTTCTTT

D gene: -
J gene: TRBJ2-2
clone size: -
V gene: TRBV9
CDR3 protein: CASSSPGSGELFF
CDR3 DNA: TGTGCCAGCAGCTCCCCAGGTTCCGGGGAGCTGTTTTTT

D gene: -
J gene: TRBJ1-1
clone size: -
V gene: TRBV25-1
CDR3 protein: CASSEYILTEAFF
CDR3 DNA: TGTGCCAGCAGTGAATATATCCTGACTGAAGCTTTCTTT

D gene: TRBD1
J gene: TRBJ2-1
clone size: -
V gene: TRBV7-9
CDR3 protein: CAGRRDRDNEQFF
CDR3 DNA: TGTGCCGGGCGCCGGGACAGGGACAATGAGCAGTTCTTC

D gene: TRBD1
J gene: TRBJ1-2
clone size: few
V gene: TRBV7-2
CDR3 protein: CASSPGTAEYGYTF
CDR3 DNA: TGTGCCAGCAGCCCTGGGACAGCCGAATATGGCTACACCTTC

D gene: TRBD2
J gene: TRBJ2-7
clone size: -
V gene: TRBV18
CDR3 protein: CASSPQPGLAGEQYF
CDR3 DNA: TGTGCCAGCTCACCGCAACCGGGACTAGCGGGCGAGCAGTACTTC

D gene: -
J gene: TRBJ2-1
clone size: once
V gene: TRBV5-1
CDR3 protein: CASSPGGYNEQFF
CDR3 DNA: TGCGCCAGCAGCCCCGGGGGATACAATGAGCAGTTCTTC

D gene: -
J gene: TRBJ2-7
clone size: -
V gene: TRBV19
CDR3 protein: CASSTRTDYEQYF
CDR3 DNA: TGTGCCAGTAGTACCCGGACAGATTACGAGCAGTACTTC

D gene: -
J gene: TRBJ2-3
clone size: -
V gene: TRBV2
CDR3 protein: CASGFLDTDTQYF
CDR3 DNA: TGTGCCAGCGGCTTTCTGGACACAGATACGCAGTATTTT

D gene: -
J gene: TRBJ2-3
clone size: -
V gene: TRBV19
CDR3 protein: CASSRTLSSSPTDTQYF
CDR3 DNA: TGTGCCAGTAGTAGAACCCTAAGTTCCTCTCCCACAGATACGCAGTATTTT

D gene: TRBD1
J gene: TRBJ1-1
clone size: -
V gene: TRBV15
CDR3 protein: CATSGTGYTEAFF
CDR3 DNA: TGTGCCACCAGCGGGACAGGTTACACTGAAGCTTTCTTT

D gene: -
J gene: TRBJ2-6
clone size: -
V gene: TRBV25-1
CDR3 protein: CASSGGGSGANVLTF
CDR3 DNA: TGTGCCAGCAGTGGAGGAGGATCCGGGGCCAACGTCCTGACTTTC